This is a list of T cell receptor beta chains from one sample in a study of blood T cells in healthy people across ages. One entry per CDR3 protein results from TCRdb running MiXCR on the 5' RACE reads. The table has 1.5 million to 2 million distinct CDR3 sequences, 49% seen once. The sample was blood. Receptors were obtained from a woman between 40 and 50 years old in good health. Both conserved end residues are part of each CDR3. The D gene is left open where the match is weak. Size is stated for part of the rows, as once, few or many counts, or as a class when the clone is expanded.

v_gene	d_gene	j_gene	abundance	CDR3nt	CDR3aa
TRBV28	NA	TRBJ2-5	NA	TGTGCCTGCAGTTACATAACCGGGGGACAACGCCAAGAGACCCAGTACTTC	CACSYITGGQRQETQYF
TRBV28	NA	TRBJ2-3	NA	TGTGCCAGCAGTTTACCCGGGACCACAGATAGGCAGTATTTT	CASSLPGTTDRQYF
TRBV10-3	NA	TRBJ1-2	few	TGTGCCATCAGTGAGAACAGCTATGGCTACACCTTC	CAISENSYGYTF
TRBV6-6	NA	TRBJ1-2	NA	TGTGCCAGCAGTTACGGGCCCGGCGGATCTGGCTACACCTTC	CASSYGPGGSGYTF
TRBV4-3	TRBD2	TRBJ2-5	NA	TGCGCCAGCAGCCCGTTCCCTCCGGGGGAGGGAGAGACCCAGTACTTC	CASSPFPPGEGETQYF
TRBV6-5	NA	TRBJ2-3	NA	TGTGCCAGCAGTCGCGGGGGCGTAGATACGCAGTATTTT	CASSRGGVDTQYF
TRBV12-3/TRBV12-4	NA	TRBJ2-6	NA	TGTGCCAGCAGCCTGAGGACGGCTAACTGGGCCAACGTCCTGACTTTC	CASSLRTANWANVLTF
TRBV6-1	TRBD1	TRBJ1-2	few	TGTGCCAGCAGTTCCACAGGGGGCGTCGACTATGGCTACACCTTC	CASSSTGGVDYGYTF
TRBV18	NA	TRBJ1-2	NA	TGTGCCAGCTCACCTTTCGACCGCGACTATGGCTACACCTTC	CASSPFDRDYGYTF
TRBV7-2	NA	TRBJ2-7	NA	TGTGCCAGCAGCTTAGAGCGGGACAGGACCCTCTGCGAGCAGTACTTC	CASSLERDRTLCEQYF
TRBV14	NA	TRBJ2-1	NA	TGTGCCAGCAGCCCCTCGTGGGGTACAGCCTACAATGAGCAGTTCTTC	CASSPSWGTAYNEQFF
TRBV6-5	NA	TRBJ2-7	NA	TGTGCCAGCAGTTACGCGACCCTGATCCACGAGCAGTACTTC	CASSYATLIHEQYF
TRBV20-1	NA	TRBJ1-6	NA	TGCAGTGCTAGAGATAGTCAAGAAACTGATTCACCCCTCCACTTT	CSARDSQETDSPLHF
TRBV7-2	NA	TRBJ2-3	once	TGTGCCAGCAGCAGGGAGACCATCGGAGATACGCAGTATTTT	CASSRETIGDTQYF
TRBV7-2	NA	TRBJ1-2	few	TGTGCCAGCAGCTTAGAGGGCAGATCTAACTATGGCTACACCTTC	CASSLEGRSNYGYTF
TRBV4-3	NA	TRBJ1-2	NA	TGCGCCAGCAGCCAAGACCGCACGGTAGCTAACTATGGCTACACCTTC	CASSQDRTVANYGYTF
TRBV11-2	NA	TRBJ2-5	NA	TGTGCCAGCAGCCGAGGACAGACTCTTCAAGAGACCCAGTACTTC	CASSRGQTLQETQYF
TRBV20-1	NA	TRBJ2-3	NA	TGCAGCCCCCAAACGGCAGGAACCACAGATACGCAGTATTTT	CSPQTAGTTDTQYF
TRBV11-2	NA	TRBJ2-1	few	TGTGCCAGCAGCTTACAGGGAATTAGCTCCTACAATGAGCAGTTCTTC	CASSLQGISSYNEQFF
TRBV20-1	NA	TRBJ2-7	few	TGCAGTGCTAGAGATCATAGGCAGGGGCTGACACAGCAGTACTTC	CSARDHRQGLTQQYF
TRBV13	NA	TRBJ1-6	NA	TGTGCCAGCAGCCTGACTGTCAGCTCCTATAATTCACCCCTCCACTTT	CASSLTVSSYNSPLHF
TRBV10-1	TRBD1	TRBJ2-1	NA	TGCGCCAGCAGAGAAACAGGGGGCTATGAGCAGTTCTTC	CASRETGGYEQFF
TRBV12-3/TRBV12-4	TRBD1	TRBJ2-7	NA	TGTGCCAGCAAACAGGGACAGGGGAAATACAATGAGCAGTACTTC	CASKQGQGKYNEQYF
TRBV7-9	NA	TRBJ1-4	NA	TGTGCCAGCAGCGCGGATGAAAAACTGTTTTTT	CASSADEKLFF
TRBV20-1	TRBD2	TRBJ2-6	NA	TGCAGTGCTAGAGATCTACTAGCGGGAATATCTGGGGCCAACGTCCTGACTTTC	CSARDLLAGISGANVLTF
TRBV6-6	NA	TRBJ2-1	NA	TGTGCCAGCACCCAGGAGGGGTTCTCCTACAATGAGCAGTTCTTC	CASTQEGFSYNEQFF
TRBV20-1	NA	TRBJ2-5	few	TGCAGTGCTAGAAACATGGGCTCGAGGCAAGAGACCCAGTACTTC	CSARNMGSRQETQYF
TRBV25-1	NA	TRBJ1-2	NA	TGTGCCAGCAGTGAAGGACACTCTAACTATGGCTACACCTTC	CASSEGHSNYGYTF
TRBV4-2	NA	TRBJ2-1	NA	TGTGCCAGCAGCTTGGCTGCCCGGTGGGTAATGGATGAGCAGTTCTTC	CASSLAARWVMDEQFF
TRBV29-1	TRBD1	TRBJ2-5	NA	TGCAGCGTTGAAGAGGGACAGGGCGGCCCAGAGACCCAGTACTTC	CSVEEGQGGPETQYF
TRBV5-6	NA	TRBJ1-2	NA	TGTGCCAGCAGCTATCGGAAAGACTATGGCTACACCTTC	CASSYRKDYGYTF
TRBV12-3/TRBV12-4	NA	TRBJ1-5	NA	TGTGCCAGCAGTCCACAAGCCCAAGTCAATCAGCCCCAGCATTTT	CASSPQAQVNQPQHF